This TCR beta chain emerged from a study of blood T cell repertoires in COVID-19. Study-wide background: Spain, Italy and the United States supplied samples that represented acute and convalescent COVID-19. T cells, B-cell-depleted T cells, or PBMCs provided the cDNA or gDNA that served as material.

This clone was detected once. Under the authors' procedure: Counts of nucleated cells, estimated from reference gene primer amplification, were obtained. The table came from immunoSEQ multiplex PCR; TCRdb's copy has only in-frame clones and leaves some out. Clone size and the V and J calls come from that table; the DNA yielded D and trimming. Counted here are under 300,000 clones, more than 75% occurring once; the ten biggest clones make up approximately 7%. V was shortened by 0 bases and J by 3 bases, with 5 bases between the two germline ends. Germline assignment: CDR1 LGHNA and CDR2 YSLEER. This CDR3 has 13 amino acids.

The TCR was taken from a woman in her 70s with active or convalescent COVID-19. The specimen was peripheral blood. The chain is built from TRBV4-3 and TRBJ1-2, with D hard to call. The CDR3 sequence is CASSQETYYGYTF. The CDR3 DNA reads TGCGCCAGCAGCCAAGAAACTTACTATGGCTACACCTTC.